These T cell receptor beta chains were read from a single sample in a study of blood T cells in healthy people across ages. TCRdb analysed the 5' RACE reads with MiXCR anew, one entry per CDR3 protein. The data contain 1,500,000 or so distinct CDR3 sequences, 59% of them singletons. Sequencing was carried out using blood. The receptors here all came from a man between 18 and 29 years old in good health. Both conserved end residues are part of each CDR3. A D gene is named only where the DNA matches it firmly. Clone size appears in some rows only: once, few, many, or a class for an expanded clone.

clone size	V gene	D gene	J gene	CDR3 protein	CDR3 DNA
-	TRBV6-6	TRBD1	TRBJ1-2	CASSSDRAGYGYTF	TGTGCCAGCAGTTCGGACAGGGCAGGGTATGGCTACACCTTC
-	TRBV6-6	-	TRBJ1-1	CASRTDPNGPNTEAFF	TGTGCCAGCAGAACGGACCCGAATGGTCCGAACACTGAAGCTTTCTTT
-	TRBV6-5	-	TRBJ2-1	CASSTGFVQFF	TGTGCCAGCAGTACAGGGTTTGTGCAGTTCTTC
-	TRBV7-8	-	TRBJ1-4	CASSLFPTGPTNEKLFF	TGTGCCAGCAGCTTATTCCCCACGGGACCAACTAATGAAAAACTGTTTTTT
-	TRBV6-6	-	TRBJ2-5	CASSYSGPYLETQYF	TGTGCCAGCAGTTACTCGGGACCCTACTTAGAGACCCAGTACTTC
-	TRBV21-1	-	TRBJ1-5	CASRSFRDQPQHF	TGTGCCAGTCGCTCTTTCAGGGATCAGCCCCAGCATTTT
-	TRBV20-1	-	TRBJ2-5	CSASSRETQYF	TGCAGTGCCTCATCTAGGGAGACCCAGTACTTC
-	TRBV18	-	TRBJ1-3	CASSPRAGRFSGNTIYF	TGTGCCAGCTCACCACGGGCAGGGCGTTTCTCTGGAAACACCATATATTTT
-	TRBV12-3/TRBV12-4	TRBD2	TRBJ2-5	CASGTSGSIEQYF	TGTGCCAGCGGGACTAGCGGGAGTATTGAGCAGTACTTC
few	TRBV6-5	TRBD1	TRBJ1-1	CASRTGENTEAFF	TGTGCCAGCAGAACAGGGGAGAACACTGAAGCTTTCTTT
-	TRBV12-3/TRBV12-4	TRBD2	TRBJ2-3	CASCPGTSGGADTQYF	TGTGCCAGCTGCCCTGGGACTAGCGGGGGAGCAGATACGCAATATTTT
once	TRBV11-2	-	TRBJ2-2	CASSATEGELFF	TGTGCCAGCAGCGCGACTGAGGGGGAGCTGTTTTTT
-	TRBV5-5	-	TRBJ2-7	CASSARQDSYEQYF	TGTGCCAGCAGCGCCCGACAGGATTCCTACGAGCAGTACTTC
-	TRBV4-2	-	TRBJ2-1	CASSQPSGGVYNEQFF	TGTGCCAGCAGCCAACCCAGCGGCGGGGTGTACAATGAGCAGTTCTTC
-	TRBV15	-	TRBJ2-4	CATSRDLSRNIQYF	TGTGCCACCAGCAGAGACCTATCAAGAAACATTCAGTACTTC
-	TRBV25-1	-	TRBJ2-6	CASSELGGPRSGANVLTF	TGTGCCAGCAGTGAACTTGGGGGTCCGAGGTCTGGGGCCAACGTCCTGACTTTC
few	TRBV11-2	TRBD2	TRBJ2-7	CASSALAPGIAGGPRRDEQYF	TGTGCCAGCAGCGCCCTGGCGCCCGGAATAGCGGGAGGGCCTCGTAGGGACGAGCAGTACTTC
-	TRBV4-2	-	TRBJ2-2	CASSQGQGNAGELFF	TGTGCCAGCAGCCAAGGTCAGGGGAACGCCGGGGAGCTGTTTTTT
once	TRBV27	TRBD1	TRBJ2-3	CASSPGQGWPDTQYF	TGTGCCAGCAGTCCGGGACAGGGTTGGCCAGATACGCAGTATTTT
-	TRBV29-1	-	TRBJ2-1	CSVDETGFNEQFF	TGCAGCGTTGACGAGACAGGCTTCAATGAGCAGTTCTTC
-	TRBV28	-	TRBJ2-1	CASSFRNGEQFF	TGTGCCAGCAGTTTCCGGAATGGGGAGCAGTTCTTC
-	TRBV28	-	TRBJ2-7	CASSSPPGLHSYEQYF	TGTGCCAGCAGTAGTCCCCCAGGGCTCCACTCCTACGAGCAGTACTTC